This T cell receptor (beta chain) was obtained from a study of beta chain features in type 1 diabetes. Overall study context: Sorted cells from all samples, numbering roughly 100,000,000, were examined. Study-wide results and limits: Moderately but significantly shorter TCRB CDR3s were found in Type 1 diabetes patients in all four CD4+ subsets. TCRB repertoires of naive, central memory and Treg cells appeared more similar among patients than among healthy donors.

CDR1 SQVTM and CDR2 ANQGSEA come from the germline V gene. The CDR3 is 14 amino acids. With V trimmed by 6 bases and J by 0 bases, 2 bases remained unmatched. By way of CD45RO/CCR7/CD25/CD127/CD95/CD27, the CD4+ regulatory, stem cell-like memory, central memory and naive cells were sorted. Expressed TCRB transcripts were sequenced after all isolated RNA was converted to cDNA. Clones were read by immunoSEQ multiplex PCR, and TCRdb kept only the in-frame ones, dropping some. This table holds about 240,000 clones, around 14% found once. About this clone itself: Its antigen is as yet unknown.

The sample was naive CD4+ T cells from blood. This receptor was identified in a man aged 25-40 years with type 1 diabetes. The chain joins TRBV29-1 to TRBJ2-1; 10 bases match TRBD2. CDR3 protein: CSVRLAGSYNEQFF. Here the CDR3 DNA reads TGCAGCGTGCGACTAGCGGGCTCCTACAATGAGCAGTTCTTC.